This T cell receptor (beta chain) is from a study of CD8 T cells in Susac syndrome. Random hexamers primed reverse transcription of about 0.45 to 1 ug RNA. The TCR beta CDR3 was amplified by immunoSEQ multiplex PCR across 54 Vbeta, 13 Jbeta. MiXCR, applied by TCRdb to the immunoSEQ multiplex PCR reads, yields one record per CDR3 protein. The sample yields under 250,000 distinct CDR3 sequences, approximately 92% seen once. The CDR3 covers 14 residues. V gave up 3 bases and J gave up 3 bases; unmatched junction bases: 5. In germline, CDR1 is DFQATT, CDR2 SNEGSKA (reference sequence). Treatment-naive patients with stable or active relapsing-remitting disease were the multiple sclerosis controls.

The TCR comes from a human donor with multiple sclerosis. The sequenced sample consisted of CD4+ T cells from PBMCs. V is TRBV20-1 and J is TRBJ2-7, with 10 bases lining up with TRBD1. The CDR3 DNA follows: TGCAGTGCTAGGCCGGGACAGGGGATCTACGAGCAGTACTTC. Encoded protein: CSARPGQGIYEQYF.